The 3 T cell receptor beta chains below all came from one sample that was sequenced in a study of Ad26.COV2.S vaccination and SARS-CoV-2 variants. The assay was immunoSEQ multiplex PCR, and TCRdb's table has in-frame clones only and misses some. The data contain roughly 330,000 clones, roughly nine tenths of them singletons. As for treatment: 15 to 20 received Ad26.COV2.S at low or high dose, single or two shots; about 5 received placebo; per-sample allocation not given. Sampling occurred on day 63 after the first vaccine or placebo injection. The source was peripheral blood, collected in a trial of Ad26.COV2.S vaccine versus placebo. The receptors shown here come from a person between 18 and 65 years old who received the Ad26.COV2.S COVID-19 vaccine or a placebo.

This chain connects TRBV7-8 to TRBJ1-2; maybe TRBD1 (5 bases). The germline V gene has CDR1 SGHVS and CDR2 FQNEAQ. The CDR3 is 13 amino acids. Trimming removed 3 bases from V and 4 bases from J, with 9 bases in between. CDR3 region: CASSLTDVYGYTF. In DNA, the CDR3 is TGTGCCAGCAGCTTGACAGACGTCTATGGCTACACCTTC.

The V gene is TRBV7-8, the J gene TRBJ2-7, with D uncertain. The CDR3 runs to 13 residues. Looked up from germline, CDR1 is SGHVS and CDR2 is FQNEAQ. The V end lost 4 bases, the J end lost 7 bases, and 14 bases lay between the germline ends. Here the CDR3 reads CASSYVLLREQYF. The CDR3 DNA reads as TGTGCCAGCAGCTACGTTCTTCTTAGGGAGCAGTACTTC.

The chain carries TRBV10-3 and TRBJ2-6, with TRBD2 as a possible D gene (5 bases). The CDR3 is 19 residues long. Trimming left V 0 bases short and J 0 bases short, with 15 bases between. Germline V lookup: CDR1 ENHRY, CDR2 SYGVKD. The CDR3 reads CAISESKGGPVSGANVLTF. As DNA, the CDR3 is TGTGCCATCAGTGAGTCGAAGGGCGGGCCGGTCTCTGGGGCCAACGTCCTGACTTTC.